One sample yielded the 18 T cell receptor beta chains listed below, sequenced in a study of blood T cell repertoires in COVID-19. Here immunoSEQ multiplex PCR was the method, and the copy in TCRdb shows in-frame clones only, minus some. The sample lists roughly 430,000 clones; around 90% were seen once. Sequences were obtained from PBMCs or T cells enriched from blood (not recorded which). The receptors were gathered from a woman aged 40 to 50 with acute COVID-19.

The V gene is TRBV12-5, the J gene TRBJ1-1; weak D call: TRBD1 (5 bases). The CDR3 covers 16 residues. The germline V gene has CDR1 LGHNT and CDR2 FRNRAP. Trimming shortened V by 0 bases and J by 4 bases, and 15 bases separated the two germline ends. The CDR3 coding sequence is TGTGCTAGTGGTTTGGTTGTTACGGCCGGGGGCACTGAAGCTTTCTTT. Protein sequence: CASGLVVTAGGTEAFF.

V is TRBV19 and J is TRBJ1-1; 7 bases are a match to TRBD1. This CDR3 has 15 amino acids. The V gene end was trimmed by 5 bases and the J gene end by 1 base; junction bases not matched to a gene: 7. Germline V gives CDR1 LNHDA, CDR2 SQIVND (reference sequence). The CDR3, as DNA: TGTGCCAGTAGTGGAGACAGGGAACAGAACACTGAAGCTTTCTTT. This gives the protein CASSGDREQNTEAFF.

V is TRBV3-1 (or the pseudogene TRBV3-2) and J is TRBJ1-5; TRBD1 is a possible D gene (6 bases). This CDR3 has 14 amino acids. V was shortened by 1 base and J by 7 bases, with 11 bases between the two germline ends. From germline, CDR1 is LGHDT and CDR2 YNNKEL (reference sequence). CDR3 DNA: TGTGCCAGCAGCCAAGGTGGGGGCAGACAGCCCCAGCATTTT. It translates to CASSQGGGRQPQHF.

V usage is TRBV10-3 and J usage is TRBJ2-5; D is uncertain. Germline V gene lookup returns CDR1 ENHRY and CDR2 SYGVKD. V was trimmed by 4 bases and J by 5 bases, leaving 8 bases between them. The CDR3 contains 12 residues. CDR3 coding DNA: TGTGCCATCAGTGTTTTGAGGGAGACCCAGTACTTC. Amino acid sequence: CAISVLRETQYF.

The chain carries TRBV12-5 and TRBJ2-5, with D uncertain. The V end was cut by 3 bases, the J end by 2 bases, with 7 bases between. This CDR3 has 13 residues. CDR1 and CDR2 (germline): LGHNT, FRNRAP. The CDR3 DNA sequence: TGTGCTAGTGGTTTATCGGTACAAGAGACCCAGTACTTC. Protein: CASGLSVQETQYF.

The chain links TRBV4-1 to TRBJ1-5, with D possibly matching TRBD1 (5 bases). Trimming took 5 bases from V and 1 from J, leaving 9 bases between them. This CDR3 is built from 14 residues. The germline V gene has CDR1 MGHRA and CDR2 YSYEKL. The CDR3 spells CASSSRESNQPQHF. DNA of the CDR3: TGCGCCAGCAGCTCCAGGGAAAGCAATCAGCCCCAGCATTTT.

The V and J genes are TRBV30 and TRBJ2-1; a weak D match, TRBD2 (6 bases). The V gene lost 2 bases and the J gene lost 8 bases, with 10 bases spanning the gap. Germline CDR1 GTSNPN, CDR2 SVGIG (reference sequence). CDR3 size: 12 residues. DNA for the CDR3: TGTGCCTGGAGTACGACTAGTCATGAGCAGTTCTTC. This codes for CAWSTTSHEQFF.

V usage is TRBV10-2 and J usage is TRBJ2-7, with TRBD2 as a possible D gene (6 bases). Germline V gene sequence: CDR1 WSHSY, CDR2 SAAADI. The CDR3 is 15 amino acids. Trimming removed 8 bases from V and 5 bases from J, with 22 bases in between. The DNA for the CDR3 is TGCGCCAGCCTCGGACCCGGGACTTCGACAAACGAGCAGTACTTC. Its translation is CASLGPGTSTNEQYF.

This sequence joins TRBV15 and TRBJ2-7; perhaps TRBD2 as D (6 bases). V was trimmed by 5 bases and J by 0 bases, leaving 11 bases between them. Germline loops: CDR1 LNHNV, CDR2 YYDKDF (reference sequence). The CDR3 contains 14 residues. Here the CDR3 DNA reads TGTGCCACCAGCCGGGACTCTTCCTCCTACGAGCAGTACTTC. As protein: CATSRDSSSYEQYF.

The chain has TRBV14 and TRBJ1-2, with D possibly TRBD1 on 5 matching bases. The V gene lost 6 bases and the J gene lost 5 bases, with 13 bases spanning the gap. CDR1 and CDR2 from the germline V gene are SGHDN and FVKESK. This CDR3 is built from 13 residues. The chain's CDR3 is CASSVQGLYGYTF. DNA for the CDR3: TGTGCCAGCAGTGTCCAGGGACTTTATGGCTACACCTTC. The entire variable domain, with the rest obtained from reference TRBV14 and TRBJ1-2, is as follows: EAGVTQFPSHSVIEKGQTVTLRCDPISGHDNLYWYRRVMGKEIKFLLHFVKESKQDESGMPNNRFLAERTGGTYSTLKVQPAELEDSGVYFCASSVQGLYGYTFGSGTRLTVV.

This clone occurred a few times. V and J are TRBV6-1 and TRBJ2-5; D call uncertain. This CDR3 comprises 15 residues. V lost 1 base and J 2 bases, leaving 11 bases between the germline ends. Germline CDR1 is MNHNS and CDR2 is SASEGT. Here the CDR3 reads CASSEVGHVQETQYF. CDR3 in DNA: TGTGCCAGCAGTGAAGTCGGTCACGTTCAAGAGACCCAGTACTTC.

This clone was picked up one time. The chain employs TRBV5-4 and TRBJ2-1; 7 nucleotides agree with TRBD1. CDR3 length: 17 amino acids. The trim removed 2 bases at V and 1 base at J, leaving 9 bases unmatched. The germline CDR1 and CDR2 sequences are SGHNT and YYREEE (reference sequence). The CDR3 loop is CASSLGLNRGSYNEQFF. CDR3 nucleotide sequence: TGTGCCAGCAGCTTAGGCTTAAACAGGGGATCCTACAATGAGCAGTTCTTC.

This sequence joins TRBV14 and TRBJ1-1, with D tentatively TRBD1 (6 bases). The CDR3 has 16 amino acids. Germline V gives CDR1 SGHDN, CDR2 FVKESK. Deletions cut 3 bases from V and 1 base from J, with 15 bases between. CDR3 DNA: TGTGCCAGCAGCCATCGAACCCCACAGGGGAACACTGAAGCTTTCTTT. Translation: CASSHRTPQGNTEAFF.

J is TRBJ2-7 and V is TRBV15, with a tentative D call TRBD2 (6 bases). Germline CDR1 LNHNV, CDR2 YYDKDF (reference sequence). This CDR3 contains 15 residues. V was cut by 0 bases and J by 3 bases, with 12 bases left in between. The CDR3 loop is CATSREGGENYEQYF. The CDR3 coding sequence is TGTGCCACCAGCAGAGAAGGAGGGGAGAACTACGAGCAGTACTTC.

The chain couples TRBV6-5 to TRBJ1-4, with TRBD1 matching over 8 bases. The CDR3 loop spans 15 amino acids. The trim removed 2 bases at V and 8 bases at J, leaving 7 bases unmatched. Germline assignment: CDR1 MNHEY and CDR2 SVGAGI. The CDR3 spells CASSYNSGTGEKLFF. As DNA, the CDR3 is TGTGCCAGCAGTTACAATTCCGGGACAGGAGAAAAACTGTTTTTT.

The chain employs TRBV7-8 and TRBJ1-5, with a weak D call TRBD1 (6 bases). Trimming stripped 4 bases from V and 6 bases from J, with 13 bases between. Germline V lookup: CDR1 SGHVS, CDR2 FQNEAQ. The CDR3 totals 14 residues. CDR3 in amino acids: CASSSQGRSQPQHF. The CDR3, as DNA: TGTGCCAGCAGCTCACAGGGTAGGAGTCAGCCCCAGCATTTT.

The rearrangement joins TRBV11-2 to TRBJ1-1; 7 bases map to TRBD1. Trimming removed 2 bases from V and 1 base from J; junction bases left unmatched: 1. This CDR3 spans 14 amino acids. In germline, CDR1 is SGHAT, CDR2 FQNNGV. The CDR3 bases are TGTGCCAGCAGCTTAAACAGGGGGAACACTGAAGCTTTCTTT. Protein sequence: CASSLNRGNTEAFF.

The rearrangement links TRBV11-2 to TRBJ2-7, with D perhaps TRBD2 (6 bases). V was clipped by 4 bases and J by 3 bases, with 10 bases between them. Germline V gene sequence: CDR1 SGHAT, CDR2 FQNNGV. CDR3 length: 13 amino acids. This CDR3 reads CASSSGGHYEQYF. CDR3 nucleotides: TGTGCCAGCAGCTCCGGGGGTCACTACGAGCAGTACTTC.